This is a list of T cell receptor beta chains from one sample in a study of CD8 T cells in ankylosing spondylitis. In TCRdb, the 5' RACE reads were re-called with MiXCR into one record per CDR3 protein. Of more than 300,000 distinct CDR3 sequences listed, around a tenth are singletons. Source material: blood, either unsorted or a sorted T cell fraction (not recorded which). These receptors were collected from a female donor with ankylosing spondylitis or in good health (not recorded which). The CDR3 runs from the conserved cysteine through the conserved F or W. Fields, in order: CDR3 length, clone size, V gene, D gene, J gene, CDR3 DNA, CDR3 protein. The D gene is left open where the match is weak. A row's size may be missing; if present it is once, few, many or a size class.

>12|many|TRBV11-2|TRBD1|TRBJ1-2
TGTGCCAGCAGCCGTGACAGGGTTGGCTACACCTTC
CASSRDRVGYTF
>15|-|TRBV2|TRBD1|TRBJ2-1
TGTGCCAGCAGTACCCCGGGACAGACCTACAATGAGCAGTTCTTC
CASSTPGQTYNEQFF
>14|many|TRBV5-1|-|TRBJ2-3
TGCGCCAGCAGCTTGCAAGGGTTGCTTGATACGCAGTATTTT
CASSLQGLLDTQYF
>12|many|TRBV20-1|-|TRBJ2-5
TGCAGTGTCGCGACAGCCCTGGAGACCCAGTACTTC
CSVATALETQYF
>12|many|TRBV20-1|-|TRBJ1-6
TGCAGTGCTACCCGGGGGAATTCACCCCTCCACTTT
CSATRGNSPLHF
>15|few|TRBV7-2|-|TRBJ2-7
TGTGCCAGCAGCCAACTCTGGGAACCCTCCTACGAGCAGTACTTC
CASSQLWEPSYEQYF
>13|few|TRBV18|-|TRBJ2-5
TGTGCCAGCTCACCACAAAGACGGGAGACCCAGTACTTC
CASSPQRRETQYF
>16|many|TRBV4-2|TRBD2|TRBJ2-2
TGTGCCAGCAGCCAATCGAGCGGGAGGGGTACCGGGGAGCTGTTTTTT
CASSQSSGRGTGELFF
>16|many|TRBV7-2|TRBD1|TRBJ2-3
TGTGCCAGCAGCTTAGAGGGGGCGCTACCGCGTGATACGCAGTATTTT
CASSLEGALPRDTQYF
>13|-|TRBV28|TRBD2|TRBJ2-7
TGTGCCAGCAGTCTATCCGGGAGGCCTGAGCAGTACTTC
CASSLSGRPEQYF
>18|-|TRBV4-1|-|TRBJ2-2
TGCGCCAGCAGCCCATTTAGCATCCGGGACGGATACACCGGGGAGCTGTTTTTT
CASSPFSIRDGYTGELFF
>13|-|TRBV18|-|TRBJ1-1
TGTGCCAGCTCACCATTAGAGAACACTGAAGCTTTCTTT
CASSPLENTEAFF
>18|-|TRBV28|TRBD1|TRBJ1-4
TGTGCCAGCAGTTTACGCCCCGGGACAGCCGCAACTAATGAAAAACTGTTTTTT
CASSLRPGTAATNEKLFF
>17|-|TRBV6-5|-|TRBJ1-3
TGTGCCAGCAGTTACTCCCCCAGGGGAAGCTCTGGAAACACCATATATTTT
CASSYSPRGSSGNTIYF
>15|-|TRBV6-2/TRBV6-3|TRBD1|TRBJ2-7
TGTGCCAGCAGCTCTCCGGGACAGGGAAACTACGAGCAGTACTTC
CASSSPGQGNYEQYF
>16|-|TRBV30|TRBD1|TRBJ1-5
TGTGCCTGGAGTGTAAGGTCAGGGGGCGGCAATCAGCCCCAGCATTTT
CAWSVRSGGGNQPQHF
>13|once|TRBV20-1|-|TRBJ2-7
TGCAGTGCCCGTTCGGAGACTGCCTACGAGCAGTACTTC
CSARSETAYEQYF
>16|many|TRBV20-1|TRBD1|TRBJ1-5
TGCAGTGCTAGAGCGGACAGGGGGAGGAACAATCAGCCCCAGCATTTT
CSARADRGRNNQPQHF
>17|-|TRBV20-1|TRBD2|TRBJ2-5
TGCAGTGCTAGAGGACTAGCGGGTCCAGAGGGGCAAGAGACCCAGTACTTC
CSARGLAGPEGQETQYF
>14|many|TRBV20-1|-|TRBJ2-5
TGCAGTGCTAGAGCCGGGGGATACCAAGAGACCCAGTACTTC
CSARAGGYQETQYF
>16|few|TRBV27|TRBD1|TRBJ1-4
TGTGCCAGCAGTTTAGGGGGAAACAGGGGTGATGAAAAACTGTTTTTT
CASSLGGNRGDEKLFF
>18|-|TRBV7-2|TRBD2|TRBJ2-1
TGTGCCAGCAGCTTCATCGCTAGCGGGGGTTCCGTGTACAATGAGCAGTTCTTC
CASSFIASGGSVYNEQFF
>15|-|TRBV12-3/TRBV12-4|TRBD2|TRBJ2-7
TGTGCCAGCAGTTCCACGGCTAGCGGCTCCTACGAGCAGTACTTC
CASSSTASGSYEQYF
>16|many|TRBV10-2|TRBD2|TRBJ2-7
TGCGCCAGCAGTGAAACAGCGGGGGGCCTCGTTAACGAGCAGTACTTC
CASSETAGGLVNEQYF
>15|-|TRBV3-1|-|TRBJ2-1
TGTGCCAGCAGCCAAGTAGGATTAACGTCGAATGAGCAGTTCTTC
CASSQVGLTSNEQFF
>15|many|TRBV9|-|TRBJ2-3
TGTGCCAGCAGCGTAGAGGGAGCAGGAGTAGATACGCAGTATTTT
CASSVEGAGVDTQYF
>14|few|TRBV20-1|TRBD2|TRBJ2-1
TGCAGTGCTTTAGCGGGGGGAAGTTACAATGAGCAGTTCTTC
CSALAGGSYNEQFF
>17|many|TRBV7-2|-|TRBJ2-3
TGTGCCAGCAGCTTAGGGATTAGACCCGGCAGGTCAGATACGCAGTATTTT
CASSLGIRPGRSDTQYF
>11|many|TRBV29-1|-|TRBJ1-5
TGCAGCGTTGAAGGCGATCAGCCCCAGCATTTT
CSVEGDQPQHF
>15|-|TRBV7-3|TRBD2|TRBJ2-5
TGTGCCAGCAGCCCCTTAGCGGGGATCCAAGAGACCCAGTACTTC
CASSPLAGIQETQYF
>14|-|TRBV2|TRBD2|TRBJ2-5
TGTGCCAGCAGCCGACTAGCGGGTAAAGAGACCCAGTACTTC
CASSRLAGKETQYF
>16|many|TRBV13|-|TRBJ2-1
TGTGCCAGCAGCCGAAGGGGGGAGAGCTCCTACAATGAGCAGTTCTTC
CASSRRGESSYNEQFF
>16|few|TRBV6-2/TRBV6-3|TRBD1|TRBJ2-4
TGTGCCAGCAGTTACAGGGGGACAGGGGGCGCGAACATTCAGTACTTC
CASSYRGTGGANIQYF
>14|few|TRBV20-1|-|TRBJ1-4
TGCAGTGCACAGCGGGGCAAGGGTAATGAAAAACTGTTTTTT
CSAQRGKGNEKLFF
>13|many|TRBV5-1|TRBD1|TRBJ1-1
TGCGCCAGCACCTCGGACAGGGACACTGAAGCTTTCTTT
CASTSDRDTEAFF
>14|many|TRBV5-4|-|TRBJ1-1
TGTGCCAGCAGCTCGGGCGGGGGGGACACTGAAGCTTTCTTT
CASSSGGGDTEAFF
>12|few|TRBV3-1|-|TRBJ1-5
TGTGCCAGCAGCCAAGATGGAAGGACCCAGCATTTT
CASSQDGRTQHF
>16|-|TRBV7-8|-|TRBJ2-3
TGTGCCAGCAGCTTCACCGGGCCTTCGAGGACAGATACGCAGTATTTT
CASSFTGPSRTDTQYF
>16|many|TRBV20-1|TRBD1|TRBJ1-6
TGCAGTGCTCCGATCCCGGACAGGGACGGCAGTTCACCCCTCCACTTT
CSAPIPDRDGSSPLHF
>15|many|TRBV24-1|TRBD2|TRBJ2-1
TGTGCCACCAGCAGACTAGCGGGGTCTTACAATGAGCAGTTCTTC
CATSRLAGSYNEQFF
>15|few|TRBV10-3|TRBD2|TRBJ2-1
TGTGCCATCAGTCGGCAGGCGGGAGAGTTCAATGAGCAGTTCTTC
CAISRQAGEFNEQFF